The clone carrying this T cell receptor beta chain has more than one count but fewer than ten. Its antigen is not known. These data come from a study of T cell repertoires in cytomegalovirus infection. Study-wide background: Researchers turned to recently identified HLA-C-restricted CMV epitopes as well as well-studied HLA-B-restricted ones. Both CMV infection and a matching HLA type were indicated by public TCR beta signatures. Study results and caveats: Ex vivo responses were dominated by HLA-C-restricted CMV-specific TCR beta clonotypes. Individuals carrying CMV plus the relevant HLA were identified by cumulative frequency of public TCR beta families.

A single record per CDR3 protein comes from TCRdb applying MiXCR to the reads. In the table there are about 920,000 distinct CDR3 sequences, around 31% of which are singletons. Germline lookup yields CDR1 SEHNR and CDR2 FQNEAQ (reference sequence). With 5 bases clipped from V and 3 bases from J, the junction kept 15 bases outside the gene matches. This CDR3 contains 18 residues. The chain couples TRBV7-9 to TRBJ2-5, with 10 positions matching TRBD2. The sequence was collected from a human donor in good health (CMV status not recorded). Some clones in this sample may be carry-over from other donors' samples. The source was cultured CD8+ T cells from PBMCs, collected from culture after CMV antigen stimulation. CDR3 region: CASSPRAGLAVIEETQYF. The CDR3 coding sequence is TGTGCCAGCAGCCCAAGGGCAGGACTAGCGGTTATAGAAGAGACCCAGTACTTC. The whole variable domain, filled in from reference TRBV7-9 and TRBJ2-5, reads DTGVSQNPRHKITKRGQNVTFRCDPISEHNRLYWYRQTLGQGPEFLTYFQNEAQLEKSRLLSDRFSAERPKGSFSTLEIQRTEQGDSAMYLCASSPRAGLAVIEETQYFGPGTRLLVL.